This TCR beta chain was observed in a study of shared clonotypes between healthy human individuals. Whole-study results and caveats: The study drew on few donors, limiting represented genetic and exposure-history diversity. The sharing of around 5% of naive CD4 clonotypes was seen across a few donors. Sampling covered blood only; tissue repertoires likely differ. A generally larger estimated richness was seen in naive subsets than in memory subsets.

The table came from immunoSEQ multiplex PCR; TCRdb's copy has only in-frame clones and leaves some out. The sample holds over 2 million clones; around 95% are singletons and the top ten take 0.1% to 0.15%. For this clone: Its antigen is still unknown.

The CDR3 totals 13 residues. Between the trimmed V and J ends, which lost 6 bases and 1 base, there was a span of 9 bases. Looked up from germline, CDR1 is WSHSY and CDR2 is SAAADI. The sequenced sample was naive CD4+ T cells sorted from blood. The subset was: CD45RA+ positively selected. This receptor was identified in a man aged 18 to 29 in good health. V usage is TRBV10-2 and J usage is TRBJ1-1, with D possibly matching TRBD1 (5 bases). The CDR3 nucleotides read TGCGCCAGCAGAGTTCAGGGGAACACTGAAGCTTTCTTT. Amino acid sequence: CASRVQGNTEAFF.